This passage covers 4 T cell receptor beta chains from one sample sequenced in a study of read filtering for tumor transcriptome and immune sequencing. From roughly 400 ng of RNA, a library with molecular barcoded alpha/delta and beta/gamma adaptors was made. A single record per CDR3 protein comes from TCRdb applying MiXCR to the reads. The data hold some 130,000 distinct CDR3 sequences, with less than 15% observed a single time. Sequencing used a population of CD138-negative cells sorted from bone marrow. The receptor source for this set is a donor at least 40 years old with multiple myeloma.

This clonotype has at least ten counts. The chain links TRBV5-1 to TRBJ2-7; a possible D gene is TRBD1 (5 bases). Germline lookup yields CDR1 SGHRS and CDR2 YFSETQ. This CDR3 region has 13 residues. V gave up 2 bases and J gave up 7 bases, with 13 bases separating them. In DNA, the CDR3 is TGCGCCAGCAGCTTCGACTTTTCAGGGGAGCAGTACTTC. This gives the protein CASSFDFSGEQYF. Filled out from reference TRBV5-1 and TRBJ2-7, the complete variable domain reads KAGVTQTPRYLIKTRGQQVTLSCSPISGHRSVSWYQQTPGQGLQFLFEYFSETQRNKGNFPGRFSGRQFSNSRSEMNVSTLELGDSALYLCASSFDFSGEQYFGPGTRLTVT.

This clonotype appeared many times. The rearrangement joins TRBV5-1 to TRBJ2-5, with 10 bases aligning to TRBD1. CDR1 and CDR2 from the germline V gene are SGHRS and YFSETQ. This CDR3 has 16 amino acids. The V gene end was trimmed by 4 bases and the J gene end by 5 bases; junction bases not matched to a gene: 11. CDR3 in amino acids: CASSVGTGAPGETQYF. DNA for the CDR3: TGCGCCAGCAGCGTCGGGACAGGGGCTCCTGGGGAGACCCAGTACTTC.

There are many counts of this clonotype. The V and J genes are TRBV24-1 and TRBJ2-1; 9 nucleotides agree with TRBD1. The length of the CDR3 is 18 residues. The J segment lost 0 bases and the V segment lost 4 bases, leaving 9 bases of the junction unmatched. Germline-derived CDR1 and CDR2 are KGHDR and SFDVKD. This CDR3 reads CATSERTGDVSSYNEQFF. CDR3 DNA: TGTGCCACCAGTGAGCGGACAGGGGATGTTAGCTCCTACAATGAGCAGTTCTTC.

CDR3: CATSGKLAPYDEQFF. In DNA form, the CDR3 reads TGTGCCACCAGTGGTAAACTAGCGCCATACGATGAGCAGTTCTTC. V is TRBV24-1 and J is TRBJ2-1; 7 bases are shared with TRBD2. The length of the CDR3 is 15 residues. Germline trimming cut 5 bases from V and 8 bases from J; bases unmatched to any gene: 11. The germline V gene has CDR1 KGHDR and CDR2 SFDVKD.